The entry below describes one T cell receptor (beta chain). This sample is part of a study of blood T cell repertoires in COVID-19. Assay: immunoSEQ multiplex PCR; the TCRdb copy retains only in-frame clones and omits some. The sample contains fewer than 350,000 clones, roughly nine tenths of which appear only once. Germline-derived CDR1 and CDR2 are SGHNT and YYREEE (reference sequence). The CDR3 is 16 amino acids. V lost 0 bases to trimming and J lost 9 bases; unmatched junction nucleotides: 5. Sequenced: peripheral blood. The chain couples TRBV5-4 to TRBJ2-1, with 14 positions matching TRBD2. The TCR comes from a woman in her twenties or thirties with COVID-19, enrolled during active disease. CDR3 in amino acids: CASSLGTSGGSSEQFF. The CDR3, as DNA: TGTGCCAGCAGCTTGGGGACTAGCGGGGGGTCTAGTGAGCAGTTCTTC.